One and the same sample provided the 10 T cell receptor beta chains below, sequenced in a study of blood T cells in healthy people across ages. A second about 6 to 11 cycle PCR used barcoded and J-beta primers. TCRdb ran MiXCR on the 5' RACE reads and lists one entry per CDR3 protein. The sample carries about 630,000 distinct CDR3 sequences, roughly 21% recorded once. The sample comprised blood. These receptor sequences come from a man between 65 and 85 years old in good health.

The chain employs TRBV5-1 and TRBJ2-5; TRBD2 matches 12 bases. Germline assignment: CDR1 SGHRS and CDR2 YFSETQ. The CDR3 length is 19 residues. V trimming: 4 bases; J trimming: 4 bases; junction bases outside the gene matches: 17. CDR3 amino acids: CASSTSGTSGSKRRETQYF. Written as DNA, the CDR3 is TGCGCCAGCAGCACATCCGGGACTAGCGGGTCAAAGAGGCGAGAGACCCAGTACTTC. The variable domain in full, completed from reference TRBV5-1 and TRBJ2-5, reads KAGVTQTPRYLIKTRGQQVTLSCSPISGHRSVSWYQQTPGQGLQFLFEYFSETQRNKGNFPGRFSGRQFSNSRSEMNVSTLELGDSALYLCASSTSGTSGSKRRETQYFGPGTRLLVL.

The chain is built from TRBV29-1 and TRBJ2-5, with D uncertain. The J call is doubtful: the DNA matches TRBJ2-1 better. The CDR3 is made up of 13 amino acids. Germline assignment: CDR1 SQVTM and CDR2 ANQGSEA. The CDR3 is CSAAQMDALGQFF. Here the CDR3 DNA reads TGCAGCGCAGCCCAGATGGACGCCTTGGGACAGTTCTTC.

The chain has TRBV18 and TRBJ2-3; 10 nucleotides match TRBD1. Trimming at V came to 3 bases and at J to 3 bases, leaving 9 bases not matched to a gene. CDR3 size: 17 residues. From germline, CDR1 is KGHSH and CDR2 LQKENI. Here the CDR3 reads CASSPDWDRGSTDTQYF. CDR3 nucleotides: TGTGCCAGCTCACCTGACTGGGACAGGGGAAGTACAGATACGCAGTATTTT. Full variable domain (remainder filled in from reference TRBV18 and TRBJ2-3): NAGVMQNPRHLVRRRGQEARLRCSPMKGHSHVYWYRQLPEEGLKFMVYLQKENIIDESGMPKERFSAEFPKEGPSILRIQQVVRGDSAAYFCASSPDWDRGSTDTQYFGPGTRLTVL.

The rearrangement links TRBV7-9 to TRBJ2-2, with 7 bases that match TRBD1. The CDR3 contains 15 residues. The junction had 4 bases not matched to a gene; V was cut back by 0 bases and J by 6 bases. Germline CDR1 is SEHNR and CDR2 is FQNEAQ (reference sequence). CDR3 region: CASSLARQGSGELFF. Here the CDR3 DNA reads TGTGCCAGCAGCTTAGCGCGACAGGGCTCCGGGGAGCTGTTTTTT. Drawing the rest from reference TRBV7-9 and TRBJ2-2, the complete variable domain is DTGVSQNPRHKITKRGQNVTFRCDPISEHNRLYWYRQTLGQGPEFLTYFQNEAQLEKSRLLSDRFSAERPKGSFSTLEIQRTEQGDSAMYLCASSLARQGSGELFFGEGSRLTVL.

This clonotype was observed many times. The CDR3 spells CSVEPLGLPTDTQYF. As DNA, the CDR3 is TGCAGCGTTGAACCACTAGGACTCCCCACAGATACGCAGTATTTT. The chain carries TRBV29-1 and TRBJ2-3; possibly TRBD2 for D (5 bases). The germline CDR1 and CDR2 sequences are SQVTM and ANQGSEA. V lost 2 bases to trimming and J lost 2 bases, with 14 bases between them. The CDR3 runs 15 residues.

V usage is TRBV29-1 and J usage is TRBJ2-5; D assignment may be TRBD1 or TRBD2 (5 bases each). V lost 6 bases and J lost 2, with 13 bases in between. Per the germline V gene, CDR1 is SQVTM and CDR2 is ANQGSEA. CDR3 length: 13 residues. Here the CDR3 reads CSVGPRLQETQYF. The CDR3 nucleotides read TGCAGCGTGGGACCGCGCCTGCAAGAGACCCAGTACTTC.

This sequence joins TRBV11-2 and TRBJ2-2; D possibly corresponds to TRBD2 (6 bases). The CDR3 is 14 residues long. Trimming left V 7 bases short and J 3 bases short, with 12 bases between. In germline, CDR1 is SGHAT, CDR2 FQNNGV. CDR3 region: CASTLWRDTGELFF. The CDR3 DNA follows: TGTGCCAGCACCCTATGGAGGGACACCGGGGAGCTGTTTTTT.

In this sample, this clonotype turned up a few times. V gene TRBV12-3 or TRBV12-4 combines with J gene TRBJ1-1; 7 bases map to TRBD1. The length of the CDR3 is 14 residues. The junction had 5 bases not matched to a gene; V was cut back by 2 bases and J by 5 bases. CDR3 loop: CASSLTSTGTEAFF. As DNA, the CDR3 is TGTGCCAGCAGTTTAACATCGACAGGGACTGAAGCTTTCTTT.

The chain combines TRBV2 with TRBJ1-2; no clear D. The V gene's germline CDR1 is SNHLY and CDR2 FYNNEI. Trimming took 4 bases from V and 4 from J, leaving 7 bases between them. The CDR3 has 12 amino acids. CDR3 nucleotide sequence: TGTGCCAGCAGTGTCAGCCTCTATGGCTACACCTTC. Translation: CASSVSLYGYTF.

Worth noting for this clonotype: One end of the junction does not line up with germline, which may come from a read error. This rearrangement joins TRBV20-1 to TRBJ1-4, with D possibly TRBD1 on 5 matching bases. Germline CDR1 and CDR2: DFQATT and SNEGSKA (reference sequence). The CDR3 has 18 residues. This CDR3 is CSATAPGDSLRSNGKLFF. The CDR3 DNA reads TGCAGTGCTACCGCCCCGGGGGACTCCCTCCGATCTAATGGAAAACTGTTTTTT.